This T cell receptor beta chain was identified in a study of response to subunit inactivated influenza vaccine. Germline V gene lookup returns CDR1 LGHNA and CDR2 YNFKEQ. V gave up 1 base and J gave up 0 bases, with 14 bases separating them. This CDR3 has 17 residues. TCRdb re-derived calls from the RT-PCR reads in MiXCR, one entry per CDR3 protein. The repertoire holds some 500,000 distinct CDR3 sequences, with roughly 27% as singletons. The receptor was derived from a man aged 45 to 65 who received an inactivated influenza vaccine. Source: CD4+ T cells sorted from PBMCs, taken 4 to 6 days after vaccination. The chain links TRBV4-2 to TRBJ2-3, with TRBD2 as a possible D gene (6 bases). The CDR3 DNA reads TGTGCCAGCAGCCAAGTGCGGTCGGGGACTAGCACAGATACGCAGTATTTT. This encodes CASSQVRSGTSTDTQYF.